Listed below are T cell receptor beta chains from one sample, sequenced in a study of cytomegalovirus exposure and HLA in healthy donors. Profiled with immunoSEQ multiplex PCR; TCRdb holds only in-frame clones, not every one. In the table there are some 270,000 clones, around 90% of which are singletons. Material for sequencing was PBMCs. The source is a girl aged 2 to 10 in good health and CMV-seronegative. Both conserved end residues are part of each CDR3. Fields, in order: clone size, V gene, D gene, J gene, CDR3 protein, CDR3 DNA. D genes are given only for firm matches. A clone size is listed for some rows: how often the clone was seen (once, few, many), or a class if it is expanded.

-	TRBV11-2	TRBD2	TRBJ2-7	CASSSTSREQYF	TGTGCCAGCAGTTCGACTAGCCGCGAGCAGTACTTC
-	TRBV30	TRBD1	TRBJ1-5	CAWSSSPGTGEYSNQPQHF	TGTGCCTGGAGTTCAAGTCCCGGGACAGGGGAATATAGCAATCAGCCCCAGCATTTT
-	TRBV6-5	-	TRBJ1-2	CASSYHTESYGYTF	TGTGCCAGCAGTTACCACACAGAGTCCTATGGCTACACCTTC
-	TRBV28	TRBD2	TRBJ2-3	CASSSGTSGIRTDTQYF	TGTGCCAGCAGTTCCGGGACTAGCGGGATTCGCACAGATACGCAGTATTTT
-	TRBV13	-	TRBJ2-7	CASSSRSFRGGEQYF	TGTGCCAGCAGCTCCCGCAGTTTCAGGGGAGGGGAGCAGTACTTC
-	TRBV28	-	TRBJ2-7	CASTGGFNAFDEQYF	TGTGCCAGCACCGGGGGTTTCAATGCCTTCGACGAGCAGTACTTC
-	TRBV6-5	TRBD2	TRBJ2-7	CASSRTSGGAYEQYF	TGTGCCAGCAGTCGAACTAGCGGGGGGGCCTACGAGCAGTACTTC
-	TRBV5-6	TRBD2	TRBJ2-1	CASSPLAGAVNEQFF	TGTGCCAGCAGCCCGCTAGCGGGAGCAGTAAATGAGCAGTTCTTC
-	TRBV27	TRBD1	TRBJ2-1	CASSSRQGAYYNEQFF	TGTGCCAGCAGTTCTCGACAGGGGGCCTACTACAATGAGCAGTTCTTC
once	TRBV4-1	-	TRBJ2-7	CASSSMGGAAYEQYF	TGCGCCAGCAGCTCAATGGGGGGTGCCGCCTACGAGCAGTACTTC
-	TRBV28	-	TRBJ1-2	CASRTPQGNYGYTF	TGTGCCAGCAGGACACCACAGGGTAACTATGGCTACACCTTC
-	TRBV6-5	-	TRBJ1-6	CASKGNSPLHF	TGTGCCAGCAAGGGGAATTCACCCCTCCACTTT
-	TRBV5-1	-	TRBJ2-5	CASSLNAGRWGAPGYF	TGCGCCAGCAGCTTAAATGCGGGCAGATGGGGTGCGCCGGGGTACTTC
-	TRBV5-1	-	TRBJ2-1	CASSLGTGFGYNEQFF	TGCGCCAGCAGCTTGGGTACAGGGTTCGGCTACAATGAGCAGTTCTTC
-	TRBV19	-	TRBJ2-7	CASSITDSYEQYF	TGTGCCAGTAGTATTACAGATTCCTACGAGCAGTACTTC
-	TRBV14	-	TRBJ2-1	CASSQVFGGSYNEQFF	TGTGCCAGCAGCCAAGTTTTCGGGGGCTCCTACAATGAGCAGTTCTTC